This T cell receptor (beta chain) was obtained from a study of blood T cells in healthy people across ages. For the study at large: Capturing about one barcoded beta molecule per two T cells was achieved by template switching.

Donor samples were obtained from healthy Caucasian individuals from Russia, aged 6 to 90. Germline CDR1 reads SGDLS; CDR2 reads YYNGEE. Between the trimmed V and J ends, which lost 2 bases and 3 bases, there was a span of 11 bases. The CDR3 spans 14 residues. Using a J-beta primer mix together with a sample-barcoded 5' primer, a second PCR was run for about 7 to 12 cycles. Each cDNA was tagged by a template-switch adaptor containing 12 random nucleotides. One entry per CDR3 protein results from TCRdb running MiXCR on the 5' RACE reads. The data contain about 400,000 distinct CDR3 sequences, about 49% of them singletons.

The receptor was isolated from a man aged 55 to 70 in good health. This chain links TRBV9 with TRBJ2-5, with no clear D. The sample was blood. The DNA of the CDR3 is TGTGCCAGCAGCGTCTCGTTAGTAGAAGAGACCCAGTACTTC. Translation gives CASSVSLVEETQYF.